This T cell receptor beta chain was identified in a study of cytomegalovirus exposure and HLA in healthy donors. The PCR had 60 Vbeta and 13 Jbeta primers. Sequencing used immunoSEQ multiplex PCR; TCRdb keeps in-frame clones, though not all of them. The sample has 95,000 to 150,000 clones; about 73% are singletons. This CDR3 has 14 amino acids. V was clipped by 4 bases and J by 2 bases, with 11 bases between them. Germline CDR1 and CDR2: SQVTM and ANQGSEA. This sequence originates from a woman between 25 and 40 years old in good health and CMV-seropositive. Input material: PBMCs. The V gene is TRBV29-1, the J gene TRBJ2-2, with a weak D call TRBD2 (7 bases). This CDR3 reads CSVGGGTNTGELFF. CDR3 DNA: TGCAGCGTTGGGGGGGGGACAAACACCGGGGAGCTGTTTTTT.